This T cell receptor beta chain was obtained from a study of T cell repertoires in aging, cancer and after chemotherapy. Between the trimmed V and J ends, which lost 6 bases and 5 bases, there was a span of 16 bases. The CDR3 extends over 13 amino acids. Looked up from germline, CDR1 is DFQATT and CDR2 is SNEGSKA (reference sequence). This clonotype is medium-sized (0.01 to 0.1%) within its sample. TCR beta rearrangements were amplified from peripheral blood genomic DNA. TRB rearrangements spanning V, D and J were amplified using mixed TRB-A/B primers. TCRdb re-derived calls from the multiplex PCR reads in MiXCR, one entry per CDR3 protein. The sample lists 2,600 or so distinct CDR3 sequences, 52% occurring once.

What was sequenced was blood. The receptor was isolated from a human donor with a blood cancer. The donor label of this sample is uncertain. The gene calls are TRBV20-1 and TRBJ2-5; D might be TRBD1 (7 bases). CDR3 region: CSAPGGFGETQYF. CDR3 bases: TGCAGTGCCCCAGGGGGGTTCGGGGAGACCCAGTACTTC.